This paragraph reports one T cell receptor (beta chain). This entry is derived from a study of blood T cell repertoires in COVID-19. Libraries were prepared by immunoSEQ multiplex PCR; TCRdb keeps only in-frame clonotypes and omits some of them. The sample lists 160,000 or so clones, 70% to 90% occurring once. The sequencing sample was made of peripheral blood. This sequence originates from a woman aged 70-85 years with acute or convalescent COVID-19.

Here the CDR3 reads CASSLSTLIGELFF. CDR3 DNA sequence: TGTGCCAGCAGTTTATCTACATTAATCGGGGAGCTGTTTTTT. The chain has TRBV27 and TRBJ2-2; D is uncertain. Germline loops: CDR1 MNHEY, CDR2 SMNVEV (reference sequence). The V end lost 0 bases, the J end lost 7 bases, and 9 bases lay between the germline ends. The CDR3 has 14 amino acids.